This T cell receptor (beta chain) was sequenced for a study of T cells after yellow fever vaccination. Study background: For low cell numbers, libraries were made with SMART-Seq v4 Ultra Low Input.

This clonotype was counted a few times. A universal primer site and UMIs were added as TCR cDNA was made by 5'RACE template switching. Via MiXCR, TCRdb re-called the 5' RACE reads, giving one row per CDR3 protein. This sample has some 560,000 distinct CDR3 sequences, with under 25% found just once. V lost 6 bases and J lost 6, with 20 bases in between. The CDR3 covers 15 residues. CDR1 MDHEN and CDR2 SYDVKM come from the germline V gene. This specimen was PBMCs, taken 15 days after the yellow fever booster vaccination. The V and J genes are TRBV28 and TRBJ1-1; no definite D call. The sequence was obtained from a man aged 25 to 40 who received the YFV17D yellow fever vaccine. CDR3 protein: CASSPLGRGWPEAFF. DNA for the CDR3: TGTGCCAGCAGCCCGTTGGGAAGAGGGTGGCCTGAAGCTTTCTTT.